The clone carrying this T cell receptor (beta chain) appeared many times. Its specificity is unknown. The V gene end was trimmed by 5 bases and the J gene end by 0 bases; junction bases not matched to a gene: 6. Germline V gene sequence: CDR1 DFQATT, CDR2 SNEGSKA (reference sequence). The CDR3 extends over 16 amino acids. This record comes from a study of T cells in Graves' hyperthyroidism and ophthalmopathy. Amplified regions were TCR beta CDR3 sequences from RNA transcripts. The TCR CDR3 first-round RT-PCR relied on the HTBI primer set. TCRdb called the multiplex PCR reads again in MiXCR, with one record for every CDR3 protein. The data show about 350,000 distinct CDR3 sequences, 17% seen once. Study-wide points: Patients with ophthalmopathy were separated from those with stable hyperthyroidism by a 13 V-J model. Most clonotypes that expanded in the thyroid above 0.001 also showed up in blood.

Sequenced: blood. The chain has TRBV20-1 and TRBJ2-1, with TRBD2 matching 11 bases. The sequence derives from a woman in her twenties or thirties with Graves' hyperthyroidism that later progressed to Graves' ophthalmopathy. The CDR3 here is CSALAGGLSSYNEQFF. The CDR3 bases are TGCAGTGCTCTAGCGGGGGGCTTAAGCTCCTACAATGAGCAGTTCTTC.